This T cell receptor (beta chain) came from a study of CD4 T cells in relation to SARS-CoV-2 and coronaviruses. Study-wide context: ViraFEST: roughly 10-day antigen culture of PBMCs, then TCR beta CDR3 sequencing.

Cryopreserved PBMCs were CD4-enriched, then split into naive and memory cells. CDR1 is SGHAT, CDR2 FQNNGV, per germline. V was pared by 3 bases and J by 4 bases, with 10 bases of the junction left unmatched. The CDR3 is 17 amino acids. The assay was immunoSEQ multiplex PCR, and TCRdb's table has in-frame clones only and misses some. Of over 40,000 clones listed, approximately 87% are singletons. Notes on this clone: Its specificity is not known.

The sequence was obtained from an adult with COVID-19. The specimen sequenced was naive CD4+ T cells from PBMCs, cultured in vitro. The subset is: naive CD4+ T cells isolated by negative enrichment. The chain couples TRBV11-2 to TRBJ2-2, with TRBD1 identical over 8 bases. The DNA for the CDR3 is TGTGCCAGCAGCTTTGTACCGGGACAGGCTGGCACCGGGGAGCTGTTTTTT. Protein product: CASSFVPGQAGTGELFF. The whole variable domain, filled in from reference TRBV11-2 and TRBJ2-2, reads EAGVAQSPRYKIIEKRQSVAFWCNPISGHATLYWYQQILGQGPKLLIQFQNNGVVDDSQLPKDRFSAERLKGVDSTLKIQPAKLEDSAVYLCASSFVPGQAGTGELFFGEGSRLTVL.